This TCR beta chain was captured in a study of blood T cell repertoires in COVID-19. Whole-study context: Spain, Italy and the United States supplied samples that represented acute and convalescent COVID-19. The cDNA or gDNA used as material had been derived from T cells, B-cell-depleted T cells, or PBMCs.

In the authors' workflow: Reference gene primer amplification in the assay estimated nucleated cell counts. The method was immunoSEQ multiplex PCR; TCRdb's version includes in-frame clones alone and lacks a portion of them. V, J and clone size derive from that table, while D and trimming were established from the DNA sequence. Of 160,000 or so clones detected, more than 65% appear once; the ten largest clones hold roughly 13%. The CDR3 is made up of 14 amino acids. The ends lost 3 bases at V and 4 bases at J; junction bases unmatched: 5. Per the germline V gene, CDR1 is MNHEY and CDR2 is SVGAGI. The TCR was taken from an elderly woman with acute or convalescent COVID-19. The chain recombines TRBV6-5 with TRBJ1-2; TRBD1 aligns across 7 bases. The sample taken for sequencing was peripheral blood. The CDR3 nucleotides are TGTGCCAGCAGTTATTGGGGACAGACCTATGGCTACACCTTC. As protein: CASSYWGQTYGYTF.